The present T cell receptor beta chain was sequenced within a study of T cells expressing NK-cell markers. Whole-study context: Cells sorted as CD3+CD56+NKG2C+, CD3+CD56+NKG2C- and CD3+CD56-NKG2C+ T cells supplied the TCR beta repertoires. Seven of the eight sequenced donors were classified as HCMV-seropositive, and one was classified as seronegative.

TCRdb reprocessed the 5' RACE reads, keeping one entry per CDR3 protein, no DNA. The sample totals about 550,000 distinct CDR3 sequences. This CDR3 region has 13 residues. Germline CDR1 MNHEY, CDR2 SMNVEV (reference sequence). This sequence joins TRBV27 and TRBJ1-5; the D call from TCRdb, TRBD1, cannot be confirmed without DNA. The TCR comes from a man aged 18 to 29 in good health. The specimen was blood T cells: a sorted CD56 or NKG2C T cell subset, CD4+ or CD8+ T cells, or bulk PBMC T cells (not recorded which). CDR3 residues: CASRPGLGQPQHF.